Detailed here is one TCR beta chain. Its target is not known. This record belongs to a study of OX40 agonist ivuxolimab in advanced cancers. Study summary: One patient with hepatocellular carcinoma and two with cutaneous melanoma, three in all, had partial responses.

TCRdb keeps only in-frame clones here, not all; method: immunoSEQ multiplex PCR. The table has around 56,000 clones, 79% seen once. This CDR3 has 15 residues. Germline loops: CDR1 LNHDA, CDR2 SQIVND (reference sequence). With 4 bases clipped from V and 4 bases from J, the junction kept 7 bases outside the gene matches. Points from the study as a whole: Within 6 weeks, CD4+ and CD8+ blood T cells expanded clonally at 0.1 to 3.0 mg/kg.

This sequence was found in an adult with an advanced solid tumor such as melanoma, head and neck, liver or kidney cancer. The rearrangement uses TRBV19 and TRBJ2-3, with 8 nucleotides matching TRBD2. The source was CD4+ or CD8+ T cells sorted from blood, collected in a trial of the OX40 agonist ivuxolimab. CDR3 sequence reads: CASSTSGGRADTQYF. CDR3 nucleotide sequence: TGTGCCAGTAGTACATCGGGAGGGAGAGCAGATACGCAGTATTTT.